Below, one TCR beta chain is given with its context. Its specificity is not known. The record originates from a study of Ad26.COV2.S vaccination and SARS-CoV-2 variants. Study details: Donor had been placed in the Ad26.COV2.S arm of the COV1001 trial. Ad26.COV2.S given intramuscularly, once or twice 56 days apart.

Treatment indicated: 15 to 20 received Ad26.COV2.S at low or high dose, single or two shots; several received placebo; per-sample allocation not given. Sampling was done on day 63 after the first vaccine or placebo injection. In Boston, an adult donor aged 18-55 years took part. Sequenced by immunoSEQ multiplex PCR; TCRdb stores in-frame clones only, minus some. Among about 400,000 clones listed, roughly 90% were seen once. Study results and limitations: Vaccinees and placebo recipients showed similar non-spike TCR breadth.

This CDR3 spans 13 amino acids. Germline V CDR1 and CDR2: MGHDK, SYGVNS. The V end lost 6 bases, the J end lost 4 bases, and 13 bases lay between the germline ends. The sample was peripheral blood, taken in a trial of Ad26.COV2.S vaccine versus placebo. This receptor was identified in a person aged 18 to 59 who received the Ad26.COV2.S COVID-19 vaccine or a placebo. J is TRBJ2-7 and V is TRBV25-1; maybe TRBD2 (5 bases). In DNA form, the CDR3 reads TGTGCCAGCAGCCCGCTCGGGGTGTACGAGCAGTACTTC. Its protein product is CASSPLGVYEQYF.